This entry concerns a single TCR beta chain. Its antigen is undetermined. Treatment reported: oral pan-JAK inhibitor, 5-10 mg twice daily. Trimming left V 6 bases short and J 5 bases short, with 8 bases between. Germline loops: CDR1 SGHAT, CDR2 FQNNGV. CDR3 size: 13 residues. The data stem from a study of CD8+ T cells in alopecia areata. Study-wide results and limits: For patients receiving tofacitinib, scalp clonality and expanded CD8+ clones among the top 100 significantly decreased. One nonresponder leaves baseline CD8+ expansion's link to response uncertain. Throughout tofacitinib, many expanded lesional clones continued to persist in scalp and blood.

Sequencing relied on a cDNA template that was reverse transcribed from extracted RNA. Clones were sequenced by immunoSEQ multiplex PCR, and TCRdb holds only the in-frame ones, with some missing. This table has 150,000 to 200,000 clones, just over 65% appearing once. This TCR came from a human donor with alopecia areata. This sample comprised CD4+ T cells sorted from blood, obtained at week 4, from a patient treated with tofacitinib. This chain uses TRBV11-2 with TRBJ2-6; D is unclear. The CDR3 region is CASRPGWANVLTF. CDR3 DNA sequence: TGTGCCAGCAGGCCCGGTTGGGCCAACGTCCTGACTTTC.